This is a list of T cell receptor beta chains from one sample in a study of OX40 agonist ivuxolimab in advanced cancers. TCRdb keeps only in-frame clones here, not all; method: immunoSEQ multiplex PCR. The sample holds roughly 41,000 clones, about nine tenths seen once. The source was CD4+ or CD8+ T cells sorted from blood, collected in a trial of the OX40 agonist ivuxolimab. The receptor set was obtained from an adult with an advanced solid tumor such as melanoma, head and neck, liver or kidney cancer. The CDR3 runs from the conserved cysteine through the conserved F or W. D genes are given only for firm matches. The size entry is marked missing in some rows and otherwise reads once, few, many or a size class.

V	D	size	J	CDR3	DNA
TRBV2	NA	NA	TRBJ2-7	CASGQGSYEQYF	TGTGCCAGCGGGCAGGGGAGTTACGAGCAGTACTTC
TRBV5-5	NA	NA	TRBJ2-7	CASSWGVTYEQYF	TGTGCCAGCAGCTGGGGGGTCACCTACGAGCAGTACTTC
TRBV7-9	NA	NA	TRBJ2-7	CASSPLYEQYF	TGTGCCAGCAGCCCCCTTTACGAGCAGTACTTC
TRBV29-1	NA	NA	TRBJ2-5	CSVDSSGEPLETQYF	TGCAGCGTTGATAGTAGTGGGGAGCCATTGGAGACCCAGTACTTC
TRBV5-1	TRBD1	NA	TRBJ1-1	CASSRNRTGGAKSWATEAFF	TGCGCCAGCAGCCGGAACAGGACAGGGGGCGCAAAGTCGTGGGCCACTGAAGCTTTCTTT
TRBV5-1	NA	NA	TRBJ1-4	CASSSDGATNEKLFF	TGCGCCAGCAGTTCGGACGGTGCAACTAATGAAAAACTGTTTTTT
TRBV7-9	TRBD1	once	TRBJ1-4	CASNLLGTGATNEKLFF	TGTGCCAGCAACTTACTCGGGACAGGGGCAACTAATGAAAAACTGTTTTTT
TRBV29-1	TRBD1	NA	TRBJ2-7	CSVEAGGYEQYF	TGCAGCGTTGAAGCAGGGGGCTACGAGCAGTACTTC
TRBV2	TRBD1	NA	TRBJ1-1	CASTEWDRGTEAFF	TGTGCCAGCACGGAGTGGGACAGGGGCACTGAAGCTTTCTTT
TRBV6-5	NA	NA	TRBJ2-3	CASSTGTDTQYF	TGTGCCAGCAGTACAGGTACAGATACGCAGTATTTT
TRBV2	NA	NA	TRBJ1-2	CASSTGYGYTF	TGTGCCAGCAGCACAGGGTATGGCTACACCTTC
TRBV2	NA	NA	TRBJ2-1	CASSELRDYEQFF	TGTGCCAGCAGTGAACTTCGGGATTATGAGCAGTTCTTC
TRBV19	NA	NA	TRBJ1-2	CASSIEGQLFYGYTF	TGTGCCAGTAGTATTGAAGGACAGCTCTTTTATGGCTACACCTTC
TRBV27	NA	NA	TRBJ2-3	CASSHSTDTQYF	TGTGCCAGCAGCCATAGCACAGATACGCAGTATTTT
TRBV19	NA	NA	TRBJ1-5	CASSPGGSNQPQHF	TGTGCCAGTAGTCCCGGGGGTAGCAATCAGCCCCAGCATTTT
TRBV5-1	NA	NA	TRBJ2-2	CASSLAVSGVGELFF	TGCGCCAGCAGCTTGGCCGTTTCAGGGGTCGGGGAGCTGTTTTTT